Listed below are T cell receptor beta chains from one sample, sequenced in a study of T cell changes during pregnancy in multiple sclerosis. TCRdb's copy holds only in-frame clones and misses some; the assay was immunoSEQ multiplex PCR. The data contain about 57,000 clones, around 91% of them singletons. Sequenced material: peripheral blood, taken after pregnancy. All receptors derive from a female donor with multiple sclerosis, enrolled in a pregnancy study. CDR3s include the opening cysteine and the closing phenylalanine or tryptophan. D genes are given only for firm matches. A clone size is listed for some rows: how often the clone was seen (once, few, many), or a class if it is expanded.

abundance: .; len: 16; d_gene: .; v_gene: TRBV7-7; j_gene: TRBJ2-1; CDR3nt: TGTGCTAGCAGCTCCTTCCTGGGGGGGCCTATTAATGAGCAGTTCTTC; CDR3aa: CASSSFLGGPINEQFF
abundance: .; len: 11; d_gene: .; v_gene: TRBV20-1; j_gene: TRBJ1-5; CDR3nt: TGCAGTGTCCGAGGAGTGGAACCCCAGCATTTT; CDR3aa: CSVRGVEPQHF
abundance: .; len: 14; d_gene: .; v_gene: TRBV5-4; j_gene: TRBJ2-3; CDR3nt: TGTGCCAGCAGCCACCAGGGGAGCACAGATACGCAGTATTTT; CDR3aa: CASSHQGSTDTQYF
abundance: few; len: 15; d_gene: .; v_gene: TRBV27; j_gene: TRBJ1-1; CDR3nt: TGTGCCAGCAGTTTCCTTGGACAGCTGAACACTGAAGCTTTCTTT; CDR3aa: CASSFLGQLNTEAFF
abundance: .; len: 16; d_gene: TRBD1; v_gene: TRBV18; j_gene: TRBJ1-3; CDR3nt: TGTGCCAGCTCACCACCCGGGACAGCCTCTGGAAACACCATATATTTT; CDR3aa: CASSPPGTASGNTIYF
abundance: .; len: 13; d_gene: .; v_gene: TRBV27; j_gene: TRBJ2-5; CDR3nt: TGTGCCAGCAGTTTATCGAGATCAGAGACCCAGTACTTC; CDR3aa: CASSLSRSETQYF
abundance: .; len: 14; d_gene: .; v_gene: TRBV4-3; j_gene: TRBJ1-2; CDR3nt: TGCGCCAGCAGCCTTACACCCCGGGATCATGGCTACACCTTC; CDR3aa: CASSLTPRDHGYTF
abundance: once; len: 16; d_gene: .; v_gene: TRBV5-5; j_gene: TRBJ2-1; CDR3nt: TGTGCCAGCAATCCTCTCCCGGGGCGGGGCTACAATGAGCAGTTCTTC; CDR3aa: CASNPLPGRGYNEQFF
abundance: .; len: 16; d_gene: .; v_gene: TRBV6-6; j_gene: TRBJ1-1; CDR3nt: TGTGCCAGCAGACCGGCGAATCGAGGTAAAAACACTGAAGCTTTCTTT; CDR3aa: CASRPANRGKNTEAFF
abundance: few; len: 14; d_gene: TRBD2; v_gene: TRBV28; j_gene: TRBJ2-7; CDR3nt: TGTGCCAGCAGTTTAGCGGGGGAAATCTACGAGCAGTACTTC; CDR3aa: CASSLAGEIYEQYF
abundance: .; len: 12; d_gene: TRBD1; v_gene: TRBV28; j_gene: TRBJ1-1; CDR3nt: TGTGCCAGCAGTTTGGGGACAGGGTATCCTTTCTTT; CDR3aa: CASSLGTGYPFF
abundance: once; len: 11; d_gene: .; v_gene: TRBV28; j_gene: TRBJ2-7; CDR3nt: TGTGCCAGCAGTTTAAGGGGCGAGCGGTACTTC; CDR3aa: CASSLRGERYF
abundance: .; len: 15; d_gene: TRBD2; v_gene: TRBV7-9; j_gene: TRBJ2-1; CDR3nt: TGTGCCAGCAGCCTTTCTAGCGGGGGGGCCGATGAGCAGTTCTTC; CDR3aa: CASSLSSGGADEQFF
abundance: .; len: 12; d_gene: .; v_gene: TRBV29-1; j_gene: TRBJ2-7; CDR3nt: TGCAGCGTTGAGGACAGACGCGACGAGCAGTACTTC; CDR3aa: CSVEDRRDEQYF
abundance: .; len: 13; d_gene: .; v_gene: TRBV5-4; j_gene: TRBJ2-6; CDR3nt: TGTGCCAGCAGCCGCTCTGGGGCCAACGTCCTGACTTTC; CDR3aa: CASSRSGANVLTF
abundance: once; len: 15; d_gene: TRBD1; v_gene: TRBV11-1; j_gene: TRBJ2-3; CDR3nt: TGTGCCAGCAGCCCACTGGGACAGGGGTCAGATACGCAGTATTTT; CDR3aa: CASSPLGQGSDTQYF
abundance: .; len: 13; d_gene: TRBD1; v_gene: TRBV2; j_gene: TRBJ2-7; CDR3nt: TGTGCCAGCAGTGGACAGGGGGCGGAAGAGCAGTACTTC; CDR3aa: CASSGQGAEEQYF
abundance: .; len: 15; d_gene: .; v_gene: TRBV5-1; j_gene: TRBJ1-2; CDR3nt: TGCGCCAGCAGCTTGGATCCAGGGATGACCTATGGCTACACCTTC; CDR3aa: CASSLDPGMTYGYTF
abundance: .; len: 13; d_gene: .; v_gene: TRBV18; j_gene: TRBJ1-1; CDR3nt: TGTGCCAGCTCAACCGGGGGGGTGGTTGAAGCTTTCTTT; CDR3aa: CASSTGGVVEAFF
abundance: .; len: 17; d_gene: TRBD1; v_gene: TRBV7-2; j_gene: TRBJ1-2; CDR3nt: TGTGCCAGCAGCTCGCAGGGGGCGCGAACTCGTGTGGATGGCTACACCTTC; CDR3aa: CASSSQGARTRVDGYTF
abundance: .; len: 14; d_gene: .; v_gene: TRBV27; j_gene: TRBJ1-5; CDR3nt: TGTGCCAGCAGTTTATGGCCAGGGCTACAGCCCCAGCATTTT; CDR3aa: CASSLWPGLQPQHF
abundance: .; len: 15; d_gene: .; v_gene: TRBV7-3; j_gene: TRBJ2-1; CDR3nt: TGTGCCAGCAGCCTACAGGTTACCTCCTACAATGAGCAGTTCTTC; CDR3aa: CASSLQVTSYNEQFF
abundance: .; len: 14; d_gene: TRBD2; v_gene: TRBV9; j_gene: TRBJ2-5; CDR3nt: TGTGCCAGCAGCGTAGCGGGGGGGCCTGAGACCCAGTACTTC; CDR3aa: CASSVAGGPETQYF
abundance: .; len: 15; d_gene: TRBD2; v_gene: TRBV28; j_gene: TRBJ2-5; CDR3nt: TGTGCCACCTCACTAGCGGGGGACAAACAAGAGACCCAGTACTTC; CDR3aa: CATSLAGDKQETQYF
abundance: .; len: 14; d_gene: .; v_gene: TRBV7-9; j_gene: TRBJ2-7; CDR3nt: TGTGCCACTCACAGGGAGGGAAGCTCCTACGAGCAGTACTTC; CDR3aa: CATHREGSSYEQYF
abundance: .; len: 13; d_gene: .; v_gene: TRBV4-3; j_gene: TRBJ2-5; CDR3nt: TGCGCCAGCAGCCGAGGGATCCAAGAGACCCAGTACTTC; CDR3aa: CASSRGIQETQYF
abundance: few; len: 13; d_gene: .; v_gene: TRBV29-1; j_gene: TRBJ2-1; CDR3nt: TGCAGCGTCCGGACAGCCGTCTACAATGAGCAGTTCTTC; CDR3aa: CSVRTAVYNEQFF
abundance: once; len: 15; d_gene: .; v_gene: TRBV18; j_gene: TRBJ2-5; CDR3nt: TGTGCCAGCTCACCACCTGCGGGGTACCAAGAGACCCAGTACTTC; CDR3aa: CASSPPAGYQETQYF
abundance: once; len: 13; d_gene: .; v_gene: TRBV30; j_gene: TRBJ2-1; CDR3nt: TGTGCCTGGACTAGCCTCCCTTACAATGAGCAGTTCTTC; CDR3aa: CAWTSLPYNEQFF
abundance: .; len: 14; d_gene: TRBD1; v_gene: TRBV12-5; j_gene: TRBJ1-5; CDR3nt: TGTGCTAGTGGTCCGGGACAGCTAAATCAGCCCCAGCATTTT; CDR3aa: CASGPGQLNQPQHF
abundance: .; len: 14; d_gene: .; v_gene: TRBV7-3; j_gene: TRBJ2-3; CDR3nt: TGTGCCAGCAGCTTCTTCGGGGGAGAAGATACGCAGTATTTT; CDR3aa: CASSFFGGEDTQYF
abundance: .; len: 15; d_gene: .; v_gene: TRBV10-2; j_gene: TRBJ1-6; CDR3nt: TGCGCCAGCAGTGGCCCCGGGGGGATACATTCACCCCTCCACTTT; CDR3aa: CASSGPGGIHSPLHF
abundance: .; len: 15; d_gene: .; v_gene: TRBV2; j_gene: TRBJ2-7; CDR3nt: TGTGCCAGCAGGGTTCCCCTTGCGGCGGCGGGCGAGCAGTACTTC; CDR3aa: CASRVPLAAAGEQYF
abundance: .; len: 15; d_gene: TRBD1; v_gene: TRBV9; j_gene: TRBJ2-7; CDR3nt: TGTGCCAGCAGCGCGCGGACAGGTCCCTCCTACGAGCAGTACTTC; CDR3aa: CASSARTGPSYEQYF
abundance: .; len: 17; d_gene: .; v_gene: TRBV9; j_gene: TRBJ1-6; CDR3nt: TGTGCCAGCAGCGTAGGGGTAGCTCGCTCCTATAATTCACCCCTCCACTTT; CDR3aa: CASSVGVARSYNSPLHF
abundance: .; len: 13; d_gene: .; v_gene: TRBV6-5; j_gene: TRBJ1-6; CDR3nt: TGTGCCAGCAGTTACAGGAGGGGCCGTCCCCTCCACTTT; CDR3aa: CASSYRRGRPLHF
abundance: once; len: 15; d_gene: TRBD1; v_gene: TRBV5-4; j_gene: TRBJ1-6; CDR3nt: TGTGCCAGCAGCTTGGAAGGGGGCAGGTATTCACCCCTCCACTTT; CDR3aa: CASSLEGGRYSPLHF
abundance: .; len: 14; d_gene: .; v_gene: TRBV5-1; j_gene: TRBJ1-2; CDR3nt: TGCGCCAGCAGCTTAGCTACAGGGTACTATGGCTACACCTTC; CDR3aa: CASSLATGYYGYTF
abundance: once; len: 16; d_gene: TRBD1; v_gene: TRBV30; j_gene: TRBJ2-3; CDR3nt: TGTGCCTGGAGTGGCACCGGACAGGGTCCCACAGATACGCAGTATTTT; CDR3aa: CAWSGTGQGPTDTQYF
abundance: .; len: 15; d_gene: TRBD1; v_gene: TRBV7-9; j_gene: TRBJ1-2; CDR3nt: TGTGCCAGCAGCGGACACAGGGGGCTGGACTATGGCTACACCTTC; CDR3aa: CASSGHRGLDYGYTF
abundance: .; len: 13; d_gene: .; v_gene: TRBV6-1; j_gene: TRBJ2-3; CDR3nt: TGTGCCAGCATCACAACCCCCACAGATACGCAGTATTTT; CDR3aa: CASITTPTDTQYF
abundance: .; len: 14; d_gene: .; v_gene: TRBV6-5; j_gene: TRBJ1-1; CDR3nt: TGTGCCAGCAGACGGACACTCATGAACACTGAAGCTTTCTTT; CDR3aa: CASRRTLMNTEAFF
abundance: few; len: 14; d_gene: .; v_gene: TRBV2; j_gene: TRBJ1-3; CDR3nt: TGTGCCAGCAGTGATACAGGGTCTGGAAACACCATATATTTT; CDR3aa: CASSDTGSGNTIYF
abundance: .; len: 15; d_gene: .; v_gene: TRBV6-5; j_gene: TRBJ1-4; CDR3nt: TGTGCCAGCAGTTACTCAGGAGGGGTGGACGAAAAACTGTTTTTT; CDR3aa: CASSYSGGVDEKLFF
abundance: .; len: 15; d_gene: .; v_gene: TRBV2; j_gene: TRBJ1-2; CDR3nt: TGTGCCAGCAGTGAAGAGGCAGGGGATTACTATGGCTACACCTTC; CDR3aa: CASSEEAGDYYGYTF
abundance: .; len: 14; d_gene: TRBD1; v_gene: TRBV9; j_gene: TRBJ1-1; CDR3nt: TGTGCCAGCAGCAGGGACAGGACGAACACTGAAGCTTTCTTT; CDR3aa: CASSRDRTNTEAFF
abundance: many; len: 15; d_gene: TRBD2; v_gene: TRBV6-4; j_gene: TRBJ2-1; CDR3nt: TGTGCCAGCAGTGACTCAGCGGGGGGCTACAATGAGCAGTTCTTC; CDR3aa: CASSDSAGGYNEQFF